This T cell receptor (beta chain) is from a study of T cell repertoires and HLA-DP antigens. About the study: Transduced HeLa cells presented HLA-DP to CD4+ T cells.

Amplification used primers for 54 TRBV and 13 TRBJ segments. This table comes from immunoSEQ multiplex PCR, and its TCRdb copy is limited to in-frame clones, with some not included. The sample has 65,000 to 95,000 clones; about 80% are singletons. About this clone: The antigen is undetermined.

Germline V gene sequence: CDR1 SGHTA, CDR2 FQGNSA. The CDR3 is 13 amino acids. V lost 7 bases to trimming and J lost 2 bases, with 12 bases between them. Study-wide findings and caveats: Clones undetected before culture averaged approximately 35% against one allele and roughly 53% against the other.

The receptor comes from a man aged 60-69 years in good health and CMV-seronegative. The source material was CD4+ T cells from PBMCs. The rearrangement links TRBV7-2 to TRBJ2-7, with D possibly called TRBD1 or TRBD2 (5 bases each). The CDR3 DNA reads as TGTGCCAGCAAGTGGGACGGCCCCTACGAGCAGTACTTC. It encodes CASKWDGPYEQYF.